The sequence of this TCR beta chain was determined in a study of T cell responses to AZD1222 COVID-19 vaccine. General study points: Clonal diversity was possibly underestimated, and white British individuals and females predominated among donors.

As regards this clone: Its antigen remains unknown.

Method: immunoSEQ multiplex PCR; TCRdb's copy keeps in-frame clones and lacks some. The sample has about 150,000 clones; 90% to 95% are singletons. V was trimmed by 4 bases and J by 3 bases, leaving 7 bases between them. CDR3 length: 13 residues. Germline V gives CDR1 SGHTA, CDR2 FQGTGA. Recipients boosted at about 4 weeks or about 12 weeks are pooled. The rearrangement links TRBV7-3 to TRBJ1-3; D is undetermined. Sequenced material: peripheral blood, taken 28 days after the second AZD1222 dose. The receptor was derived from an adult who received the AZD1222 COVID-19 vaccine. The CDR3 loop is CASSSGSGNTIYF. The CDR3 DNA is TGTGCCAGCAGCTCCGGTAGTGGAAACACCATATATTTT.